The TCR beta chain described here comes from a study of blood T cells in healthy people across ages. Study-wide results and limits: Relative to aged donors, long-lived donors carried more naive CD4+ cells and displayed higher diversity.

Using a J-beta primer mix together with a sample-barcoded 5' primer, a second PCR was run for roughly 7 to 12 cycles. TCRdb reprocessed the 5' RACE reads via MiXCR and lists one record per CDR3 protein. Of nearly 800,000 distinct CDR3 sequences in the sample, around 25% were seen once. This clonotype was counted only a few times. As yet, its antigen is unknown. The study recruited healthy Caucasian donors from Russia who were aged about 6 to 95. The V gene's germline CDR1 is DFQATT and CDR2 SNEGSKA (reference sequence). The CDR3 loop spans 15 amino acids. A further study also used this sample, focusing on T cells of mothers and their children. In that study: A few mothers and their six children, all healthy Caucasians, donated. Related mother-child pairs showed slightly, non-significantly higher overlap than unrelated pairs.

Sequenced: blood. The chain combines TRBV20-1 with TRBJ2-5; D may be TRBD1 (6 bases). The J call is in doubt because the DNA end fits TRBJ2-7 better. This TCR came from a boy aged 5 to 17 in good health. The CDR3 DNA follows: TGCAGTGCCCCTACTTATGAAGACAGGACCTACGAGCAGTACTTC. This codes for CSAPTYEDRTYEQYF.